This TCR beta chain stems from a study of early T cells in non-severe SARS-CoV-2 infection. From the 5' RACE reads, TCRdb called clonotypes with MiXCR, one entry per CDR3 protein. The sample yields 77,000 or so distinct CDR3 sequences, around 13% seen once. V gave up 2 bases and J gave up 10 bases; unmatched junction bases: 8. Germline CDR1 reads SQVTM; CDR2 reads ANQGSEA. The CDR3 covers 15 residues. This clonotype was recorded many times. This TCR came from an adult who was a healthcare worker with PCR-confirmed SARS-CoV-2 infection or an uninfected control (not recorded which). The sample in question was whole blood, obtained at baseline. The V and J genes are TRBV29-1 and TRBJ2-1, with TRBD2 matching over 13 bases. The CDR3 sequence is CSVEPGTSGVPEQFF. The CDR3 region has the DNA TGCAGCGTTGAACCAGGGACTAGCGGGGTTCCCGAGCAGTTCTTC.